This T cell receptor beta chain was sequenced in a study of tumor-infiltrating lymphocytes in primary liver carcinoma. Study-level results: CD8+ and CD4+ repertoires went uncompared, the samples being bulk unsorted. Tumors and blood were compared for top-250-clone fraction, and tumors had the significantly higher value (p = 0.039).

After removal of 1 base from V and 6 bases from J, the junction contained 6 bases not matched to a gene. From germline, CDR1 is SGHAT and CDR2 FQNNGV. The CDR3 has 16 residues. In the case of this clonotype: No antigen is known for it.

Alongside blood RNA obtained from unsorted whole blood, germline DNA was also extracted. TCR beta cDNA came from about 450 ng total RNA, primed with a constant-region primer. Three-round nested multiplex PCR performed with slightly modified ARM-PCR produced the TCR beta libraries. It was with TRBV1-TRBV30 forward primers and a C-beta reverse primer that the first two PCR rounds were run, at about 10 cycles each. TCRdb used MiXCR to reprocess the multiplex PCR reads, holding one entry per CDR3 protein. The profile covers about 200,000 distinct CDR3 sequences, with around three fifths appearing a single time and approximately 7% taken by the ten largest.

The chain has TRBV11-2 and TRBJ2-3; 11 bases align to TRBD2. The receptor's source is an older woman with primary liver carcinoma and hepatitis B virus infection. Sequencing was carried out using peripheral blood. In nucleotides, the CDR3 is TGTGCCAGCAGCTTAGGTAGCGGGAGGGCCTACGATACGCAGTATTTT. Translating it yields CASSLGSGRAYDTQYF. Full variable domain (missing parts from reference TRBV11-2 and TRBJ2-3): EAGVAQSPRYKIIEKRQSVAFWCNPISGHATLYWYQQILGQGPKLLIQFQNNGVVDDSQLPKDRFSAERLKGVDSTLKIQPAKLEDSAVYLCASSLGSGRAYDTQYFGPGTRLTVL.